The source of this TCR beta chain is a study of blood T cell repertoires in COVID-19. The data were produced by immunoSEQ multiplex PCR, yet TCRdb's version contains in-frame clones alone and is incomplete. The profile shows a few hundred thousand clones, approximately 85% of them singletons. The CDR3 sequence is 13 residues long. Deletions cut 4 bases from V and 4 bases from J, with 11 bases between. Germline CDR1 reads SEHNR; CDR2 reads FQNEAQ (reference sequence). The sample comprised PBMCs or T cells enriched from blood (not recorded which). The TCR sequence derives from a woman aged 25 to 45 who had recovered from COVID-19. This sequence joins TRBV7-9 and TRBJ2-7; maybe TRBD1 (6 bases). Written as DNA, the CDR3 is TGTGCCAGCAGCTCAGGACAGCCGTACGAGCAGTACTTC. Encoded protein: CASSSGQPYEQYF. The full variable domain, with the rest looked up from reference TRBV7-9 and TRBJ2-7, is DTGVSQNPRHKITKRGQNVTFRCDPISEHNRLYWYRQTLGQGPEFLTYFQNEAQLEKSRLLSDRFSAERPKGSFSTLEIQRTEQGDSAMYLCASSSGQPYEQYFGPGTRLTVT.